One and the same sample provided the 14 T cell receptor beta chains below, sequenced in a study of cytomegalovirus exposure and HLA in healthy donors. It was with 60 Vbeta and 13 Jbeta primers that the PCR ran. The repertoire was sequenced with immunoSEQ multiplex PCR; TCRdb's copy has only in-frame clones and lacks some. This sample has approximately 150,000 clones, with approximately 82% found just once. Specimen: PBMCs. These receptors were obtained from a male donor in good health and CMV-seronegative.

Concerning this clone: This same CDR3 is encoded by further DNA sequences in the sample. V and J are TRBV5-1 and TRBJ1-4; 7 bases agree with TRBD1. CDR3 length equals 15 residues. The germline CDR1 and CDR2 sequences are SGHRS and YFSETQ. The junction had 3 bases not matched to a gene; V was cut back by 0 bases and J by 4 bases. The CDR3 spells CASSLAGTVNEKLFF. CDR3 nucleotide sequence: TGCGCCAGCAGCTTGGCCGGGACAGTTAATGAAAAACTGTTTTTT. Looking up the rest from reference TRBV5-1 and TRBJ1-4 gives the full variable domain: KAGVTQTPRYLIKTRGQQVTLSCSPISGHRSVSWYQQTPGQGLQFLFEYFSETQRNKGNFPGRFSGRQFSNSRSEMNVSTLELGDSALYLCASSLAGTVNEKLFFGSGTQLSVL.

This clone was counted once. J is TRBJ1-2 and V is TRBV25-1; 9 positions agree with TRBD1. The CDR3 extends over 14 amino acids. Germline V gene sequence: CDR1 MGHDK, CDR2 SYGVNS. V shed 5 bases and J 8 bases; nucleotides not matched to a gene: 9. CDR3 nucleotides: TGTGCCAGCAGTCCCCGGGACAGGGCGGGAGGCTACACCTTC. Its protein product is CASSPRDRAGGYTF.

This clone was seen a few times. The chain has TRBV13 and TRBJ2-5; possibly TRBD2 for D (5 bases). The CDR3 runs to 15 residues. Per the germline V gene, CDR1 is PRHDT and CDR2 is FYEKMQ (reference sequence). Trimming removed 3 bases at V and 1 base at J, with 12 bases between. The CDR3 DNA reads TGTGCCAGCAGCTTCCCCACGGGGATCCAAGAGACCCAGTACTTC. Translation: CASSFPTGIQETQYF.

The gene calls are TRBV7-8 and TRBJ2-1, with D unclear. Germline lookup yields CDR1 SGHVS and CDR2 FQNEAQ. There are 13 residues in the CDR3. Trimming removed 3 bases at V and 8 bases at J, with 11 bases between. CDR3 sequence: CASSFRAGYEQFF. The CDR3 DNA reads as TGTGCCAGCAGCTTTCGAGCCGGTTATGAGCAGTTCTTC.

This clone was counted a few times. The chain carries TRBV30 and TRBJ1-5, with TRBD1 identical over 7 bases. Germline CDR1 reads GTSNPN; CDR2 reads SVGIG (reference sequence). V dropped 2 bases and J dropped 0; count of bases not matched to a gene: 4. This CDR3 has 15 residues. CDR3 residues: CAWSPTGTSNQPQHF. The CDR3 DNA reads as TGTGCCTGGAGTCCGACAGGGACTAGCAATCAGCCCCAGCATTTT.

This clone came up once. The CDR3 bases are TGTGCCAGCAGCTTGTGGCGGGGTTCTGGCATTCAGTACTTC. Its protein product is CASSLWRGSGIQYF. This sequence joins TRBV5-6 and TRBJ2-4, with D perhaps TRBD2 (6 bases). V shed 1 base and J shed 9 bases, with 14 bases lying between them. Germline CDR1 and CDR2: SGHDT and YYEEEE. The CDR3 extends over 14 amino acids.

The rearrangement uses TRBV4-2 and TRBJ1-2; TRBD1 is a possible D gene (5 bases). V was clipped by 4 bases and J by 4 bases, with 13 bases between them. The CDR3 is made up of 14 amino acids. The germline CDR1 and CDR2 sequences are LGHNA and YNFKEQ. CDR3 bases: TGTGCCAGCAGCCCACTGACAGAAACCTATGGCTACACCTTC. Its translation is CASSPLTETYGYTF.

The genes are TRBV18 and TRBJ1-2, with D maybe TRBD1 (5 bases). Germline CDR1 and CDR2: KGHSH and LQKENI. CDR3 length: 16 amino acids. The V and J ends lost 0 bases and 8 bases respectively, with 19 bases between them. CDR3: CASSPPLTEGSQGYTF. CDR3 nucleotide sequence: TGTGCCAGCTCACCACCTCTAACGGAGGGGTCACAGGGCTACACCTTC. The whole variable domain, filled in from reference TRBV18 and TRBJ1-2, reads NAGVMQNPRHLVRRRGQEARLRCSPMKGHSHVYWYRQLPEEGLKFMVYLQKENIIDESGMPKERFSAEFPKEGPSILRIQQVVRGDSAAYFCASSPPLTEGSQGYTFGSGTRLTVV.

V gene TRBV6-5 combines with J gene TRBJ1-1, with a weak D call TRBD1 (5 bases). Trimming shortened V by 2 bases and J by 0 bases, and 13 bases separated the two germline ends. The germline CDR1 and CDR2 sequences are MNHEY and SVGAGI. The CDR3 length is 16 residues. CDR3 in DNA: TGTGCCAGCAGTTACCGCCAGGGTCCCATGAACACTGAAGCTTTCTTT. Translation: CASSYRQGPMNTEAFF.

Comments on this clone: Germline and junction disagree at one end, which may indicate a read error. The chain couples TRBV5-1 to TRBJ2-2, with D unresolved. Germline V CDR1 and CDR2: SGHRS, YFSETQ. This CDR3 is 15 amino acids long. The CDR3 DNA reads TGCGCCAGCACCTTGAGGAGCCAGAACACCGGGGAGCTGTTTTTT. It specifies CASTLRSQNTGELFF.

The chain recombines TRBV28 with TRBJ1-5; D perhaps matches TRBD1 (5 bases). Germline-derived CDR1 and CDR2 are MDHEN and SYDVKM. The CDR3 is 13 amino acids. Trimming removed 10 bases from V and 3 bases from J, with 13 bases in between. The CDR3 sequence is CAIGRGFNQPQHF. DNA of the CDR3: TGTGCCATAGGGCGGGGGTTCAATCAGCCCCAGCATTTT.

This clone was counted between two and nine times. The chain joins TRBV10-2 to TRBJ1-5; D is possibly TRBD1 (5 bases). The CDR3 is 16 amino acids. Germline CDR1 and CDR2: WSHSY and SAAADI. V was cut by 6 bases and J by 0 bases, with 15 bases left in between. DNA of the CDR3: TGCGCCAGCAGGGAGCGACAGCCCAATAGCAATCAGCCCCAGCATTTT. Its protein is CASRERQPNSNQPQHF.

This chain joins TRBV19 and TRBJ2-2; D unresolved. This CDR3 is built from 13 residues. Trimming pared 1 base from V and 5 bases from J, leaving 5 bases between. Germline V gene lookup returns CDR1 LNHDA and CDR2 SQIVND (reference sequence). CDR3 loop: CASSIASTGELFF. DNA of the CDR3: TGTGCCAGTAGTATAGCGAGTACCGGGGAGCTGTTTTTT.

The chain employs TRBV5-4 and TRBJ1-2, with 7 bases identical to TRBD1. Losses at the gene ends were 0 bases for V and 5 bases for J; bases not matched to a gene: 4. The CDR3 loop spans 14 amino acids. From germline, CDR1 is SGHNT and CDR2 YYREEE (reference sequence). The CDR3 protein is CASSLGTGPYGYTF. The CDR3 DNA follows: TGTGCCAGCAGCTTGGGGACAGGACCTTATGGCTACACCTTC.